The 9 T cell receptor beta chains presented below share a single source sample, sequenced in a study of control samples from healthy donors and cancer patients. Sequencing used immunoSEQ multiplex PCR; TCRdb keeps in-frame clones, though not all of them. The table records roughly 79,000 clones, around 84% of them present only once. Material for sequencing was blood. These TCRs come from a man aged 50 or older in good health.

This rearrangement joins TRBV19 to TRBJ1-4; unclear D gene. Trimming cost V 3 bases and J 4 bases, with 12 bases left between them. Germline V gives CDR1 LNHDA, CDR2 SQIVND (reference sequence). The CDR3 consists of 15 residues. CDR3 in DNA: TGTGCCAGTAGTATGTACCGGGCCCTTAATGAAAAACTGTTTTTT. Its translation is CASSMYRALNEKLFF.

The chain links TRBV11-3 to TRBJ1-2; TRBD1 is a possible D gene (6 bases). The CDR3 consists of 18 residues. CDR1 is SGHNT, CDR2 YENEEA, per germline. V was trimmed by 4 bases and J by 0 bases, leaving 21 bases between them. The chain's CDR3 is CASSSQLAGGSANYGYTF. CDR3 sequence (DNA): TGTGCCAGCAGCTCCCAACTGGCGGGGGGCTCAGCTAACTATGGCTACACCTTC.

The chain couples TRBV6-5 to TRBJ1-2; TRBD1 aligns across 9 bases. With V trimmed by 7 bases and J by 6 bases, 6 bases remained unmatched. The CDR3 consists of 13 residues. Germline assignment: CDR1 MNHEY and CDR2 SVGAGI. CDR3 protein: CASTLGQGDGYTF. In DNA form, the CDR3 reads TGTGCCAGCACATTGGGACAGGGAGATGGCTACACCTTC.

The V call is TRBV11-3, the J call TRBJ2-5; no reliable D call. The CDR3 is made up of 11 amino acids. The germline V gene has CDR1 SGHNT and CDR2 YENEEA. V was cut by 0 bases and J by 4 bases, with 0 bases left in between. Here the CDR3 reads CASSLEETQYF. CDR3 sequence (DNA): TGTGCCAGCAGCTTAGAAGAGACCCAGTACTTC.

The V call is TRBV29-1, the J call TRBJ1-1; D gene unclear. Germline V lookup: CDR1 SQVTM, CDR2 ANQGSEA. The CDR3 runs 13 residues. V was trimmed by 4 bases and J by 1 base, leaving 10 bases between them. For the CDR3, the DNA is TGCAGCGTTGCAATCAGTACGAACACTGAAGCTTTCTTT. Protein sequence: CSVAISTNTEAFF. Full variable domain (missing parts from reference TRBV29-1 and TRBJ1-1): SAVISQKPSRDICQRGTSLTIQCQVDSQVTMMFWYRQQPGQSLTLIATANQGSEATYESGFVIDKFPISRPNLTFSTLTVSNMSPEDSSIYLCSVAISTNTEAFFGQGTRLTVV.

This clone has just one count. The V and J genes are TRBV28 and TRBJ1-1; possible D gene TRBD1, 5 bases. Germline assignment: CDR1 MDHEN and CDR2 SYDVKM. The V end was cut by 5 bases, the J end by 4 bases, with 17 bases between. This CDR3 is built from 15 residues. The CDR3 loop is CASSGGDSQGTEAFF. The DNA for the CDR3 is TGTGCCAGCAGTGGGGGGGACTCCCAGGGCACTGAAGCTTTCTTT.

The genes are TRBV18 and TRBJ1-2; tentatively, D is TRBD1 (5 bases). Trimming stripped 3 bases from V and 2 bases from J, with 7 bases between. The germline V gene encodes CDR1 KGHSH and CDR2 LQKENI. This CDR3 is built from 13 residues. CDR3 sequence (DNA): TGTGCCAGCTCACCGCAGGGAAACTATGGCTACACCTTC. Its translation: CASSPQGNYGYTF.

This chain connects TRBV6-5 to TRBJ2-7; 7 bases are shared with TRBD2. From germline, CDR1 is MNHEY and CDR2 SVGAGI. The CDR3 is 13 amino acids. J gave up 6 bases and V 6 bases, and 8 bases lay outside the gene matches. Here the CDR3 DNA reads TGTGCCAGCAGCCCAGGGAGGGCCGTCGAGCAGTACTTC. The encoded protein is CASSPGRAVEQYF.

V gene TRBV30 combines with J gene TRBJ1-2; a weak D match, TRBD1 (5 bases). This CDR3 is 13 amino acids long. CDR1 GTSNPN and CDR2 SVGIG come from the germline V gene (reference sequence). V was clipped by 3 bases and J by 2 bases, with 10 bases between them. The CDR3: CAWSRGLNYGYTF. The CDR3 DNA is TGTGCCTGGAGCCGGGGCCTGAACTATGGCTACACCTTC.